This T cell receptor (beta chain) was recorded in a study of post-analysis software for immune sequencing data. V lost 6 bases and J lost 4; bases outside the gene matches: 8. CDR3 size: 14 residues. With regard to this clonotype: Its specificity is not known.

Each TCR beta cDNA library carried unique molecular identifiers. Each sample of about 0.95 to 11 million input T cells yielded about 500,000 cDNA molecules, so each molecule approximated one T cell. MiXCR, applied by TCRdb to the PCR reads, yields one record per CDR3 protein. The profile shows fewer than 550,000 distinct CDR3 sequences, 30% to 40% of them singletons. General study results and limits: There was significantly lower normalized Chao1 diversity in multiple sclerosis patients than in controls. Those samples that were prepared in the same batch co-clustered strongly by F measure. Four or five TRBV segments, TRBV5-6, TRBV5-1 and TRBV20-1 among them, were found more frequent in patients than controls.

The clonotype was recovered from a girl under 18 with multiple sclerosis. The V gene is TRBV12-3 or TRBV12-4, the J gene TRBJ1-2; TRBD1 matches 7 bases. The sample taken for sequencing was blood. The CDR3 nucleotides are TGTGCCAGCAGCCCAGGGGGTATTGGCTATGGCTACACCTTC. Protein product: CASSPGGIGYGYTF.